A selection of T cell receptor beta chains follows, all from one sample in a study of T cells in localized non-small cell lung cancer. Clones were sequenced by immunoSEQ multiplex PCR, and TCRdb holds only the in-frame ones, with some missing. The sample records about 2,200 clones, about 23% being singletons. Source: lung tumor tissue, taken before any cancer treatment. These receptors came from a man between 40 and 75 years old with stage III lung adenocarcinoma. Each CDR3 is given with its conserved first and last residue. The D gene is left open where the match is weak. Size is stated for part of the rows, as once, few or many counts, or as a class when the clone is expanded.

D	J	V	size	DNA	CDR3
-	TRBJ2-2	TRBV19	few	TGTGCCAGTAGTATCTCTGGGTTGGGCACCGGGGAGCTGTTTTTT	CASSISGLGTGELFF
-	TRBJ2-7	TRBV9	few	TGTGCCAGCGGGCGGGAATCCTGGTACGAGCAGTACTTC	CASGRESWYEQYF
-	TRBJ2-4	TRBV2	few	TGTGCCAGCAGTTTATCATCCTTAGCCAAAAACATTCAGTACTTC	CASSLSSLAKNIQYF
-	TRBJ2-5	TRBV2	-	TGTGCCAGCAGTCCCCAGGGGGGTTTCACTAAACAAGAGACCCAGTACTTC	CASSPQGGFTKQETQYF
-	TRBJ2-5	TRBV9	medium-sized	TGTGCCAACTCGAAGAATAGCGTACAAGAGACCCAGTACTTC	CANSKNSVQETQYF
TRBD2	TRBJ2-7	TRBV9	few	TGTGCCAGCAGCGAGCGGGGAGCCTACGAGCAGTACTTC	CASSERGAYEQYF
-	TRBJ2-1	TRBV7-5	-	TGTGCCAGCAGCCCCGCGTCTCGCGGGCAGAGCTCCTACAATGAGCAGTTCTTC	CASSPASRGQSSYNEQFF
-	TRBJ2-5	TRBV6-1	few	TGTGCCAGCAGTGAAGGTTGGGGGGCGTATCTAGAGACCCAGTACTTC	CASSEGWGAYLETQYF
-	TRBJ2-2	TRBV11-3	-	TGTGCCAGCAGCTTGGAGACATGGAACACCGGGGAGCTGTTTTTT	CASSLETWNTGELFF
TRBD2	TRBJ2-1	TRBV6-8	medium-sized	TGTGCCAGCAGCCGTACCGGGACTAGCAGATATGAGCAGTTCTTC	CASSRTGTSRYEQFF
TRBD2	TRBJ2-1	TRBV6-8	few	TGTGCCGTCTCGAGAGGAGCTAGCGGGGGGGGCCTCGGGATCTTC	CAVSRGASGGGLGIF
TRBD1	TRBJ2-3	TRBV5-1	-	TGCGCCAGCAGCCGGGACAGACACACAGATACGCAGTATTTT	CASSRDRHTDTQYF
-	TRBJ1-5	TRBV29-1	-	TGCAGCGTTCGACAGGAAGGTACTCAGCCCCAGCATTTT	CSVRQEGTQPQHF
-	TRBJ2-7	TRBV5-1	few	TGCGCCAGCAGCTTGGCCTCCGGGACGATCTACGAGCAGTACTTC	CASSLASGTIYEQYF
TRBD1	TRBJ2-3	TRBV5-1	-	TGCGCCAGCAGCTTCGGGACAGGGGGCACAGATACGCAGTATTTT	CASSFGTGGTDTQYF
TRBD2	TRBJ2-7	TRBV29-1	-	TGCAGCGCCGGGACTAGCTCTGTCGAGCAGTACTTC	CSAGTSSVEQYF
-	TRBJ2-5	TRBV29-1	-	TGCAGCGTTGTTGTCTCCCAGGCCCAAGAGACCCAGTACTTC	CSVVVSQAQETQYF
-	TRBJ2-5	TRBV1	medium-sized	TGCGCCAGCAGCCAAGCGGGGACTCAAGAGACCCAGTACTTC	CASSQAGTQETQYF
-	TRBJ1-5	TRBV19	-	TGTGCCAGTAATCGGGGCGAGGGCAATCAGCCCCAGCATTTT	CASNRGEGNQPQHF
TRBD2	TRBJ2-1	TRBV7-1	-	TGTGCCAGCAGCTTAACCGGAGCGGGAGTGGGGAATGAGCAGTTCTTC	CASSLTGAGVGNEQFF
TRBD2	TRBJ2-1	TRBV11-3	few	TGTGCCAGCACCCGACTAGCGGGAAGCCAATACAATGAGCAGTTCTTC	CASTRLAGSQYNEQFF
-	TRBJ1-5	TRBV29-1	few	TGCAGCGTAGGGACGGATATAAATCAGCCCCAGCATTTT	CSVGTDINQPQHF
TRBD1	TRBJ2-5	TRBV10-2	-	TGCGCCAGCAGTGAAACAGGGGGCATGGAGACCCAGTACTTC	CASSETGGMETQYF
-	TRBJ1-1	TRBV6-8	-	TGTGCCAGCAGTTACTCAATACATCAGGGATTTGAAGCTTTCTTT	CASSYSIHQGFEAFF
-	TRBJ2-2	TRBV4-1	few	TGCGCCAGCAGCCAAGATCAGGCGCGGGAGCTGTTTTTT	CASSQDQARELFF
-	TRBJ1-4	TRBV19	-	TGTGCCAGTACTGGGGGTGAAAAACTGTTTTTT	CASTGGEKLFF
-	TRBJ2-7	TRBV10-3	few	TGTGCCATCAGTGAGGGGGGAAGTTACGAGCAGTACTTC	CAISEGGSYEQYF
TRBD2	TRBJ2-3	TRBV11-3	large	TGTGCCAGCAGCTTAGGGACTAGCGCCACAGATACGCAGTATTTT	CASSLGTSATDTQYF
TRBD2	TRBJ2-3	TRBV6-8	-	TGTGCCAGCAGCTCTAGCGGGGGGATCACAGATACGCAGTATTTT	CASSSSGGITDTQYF
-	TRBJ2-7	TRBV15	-	TGTGCCACCAGCACCTTTCGCGGACAGTACGAGCAGTACTTC	CATSTFRGQYEQYF
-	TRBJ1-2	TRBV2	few	TGTGCCAGCAAGCGGGGGGGACAAGCTCCTGGCTACACCTTC	CASKRGGQAPGYTF
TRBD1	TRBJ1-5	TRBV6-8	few	TGTGCCAGCAGTTACACGACAGGGTTTGACCAGCCCCAGCATTTT	CASSYTTGFDQPQHF
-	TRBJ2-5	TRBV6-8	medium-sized	TGTGCCAGCAGGAGATCGACGGCACTAGAGACCCAGTACTTC	CASRRSTALETQYF
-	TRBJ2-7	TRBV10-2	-	TGCGCCAGCAGTGAGCTGGGAAACTACGAGCAGTACTTC	CASSELGNYEQYF
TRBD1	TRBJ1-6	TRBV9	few	TGTGCCAGCTGCCGGGGACAGGGGGCCTCACCCCTCCACTTT	CASCRGQGASPLHF
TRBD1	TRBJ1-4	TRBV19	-	TGTGCCAGTAGTTTACAGGGGGCGTCAACTAATGAAAAACTGTTTTTT	CASSLQGASTNEKLFF
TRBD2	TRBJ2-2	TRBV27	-	TGTGCCAGCAGTTCACTACTAGCGGGAAGCACCGGGGAGCTGTTTTTT	CASSSLLAGSTGELFF
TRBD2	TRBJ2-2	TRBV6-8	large	TGTGCCAGCGGTACTAGCGGGGGGAACGGGGAGCTGTTTTTT	CASGTSGGNGELFF
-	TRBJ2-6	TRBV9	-	TGTGCCAGCAGCCATTCTGGGGCCAACGTCCTGACTTTC	CASSHSGANVLTF
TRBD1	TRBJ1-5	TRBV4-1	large	TGCGCCAGCAGCCAAGTCTTCCAGGGGGCTAGCAATCAGCCCCAGCATTTT	CASSQVFQGASNQPQHF
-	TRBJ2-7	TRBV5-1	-	TGCGCCAGCAGCTTGGGTCCAGGTCCCCCTGACGAGCAGTACTTC	CASSLGPGPPDEQYF
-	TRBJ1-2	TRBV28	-	TGTGCCACCACCCCAGGAACTAACTATGGCTACACCTTC	CATTPGTNYGYTF
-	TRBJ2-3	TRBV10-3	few	TGTGCCATCAGTGAGTCCCCCGCAGATACGCAGTATTTT	CAISESPADTQYF
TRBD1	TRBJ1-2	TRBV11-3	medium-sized	TGTGCCAGCAGCTCCGGGACAGGGAGTAACTATGGCTACACCTTC	CASSSGTGSNYGYTF
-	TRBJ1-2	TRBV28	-	TGTGCCAGCAGCCCCGGTACCCTGATAGCTAACTATGGCTACACCTTC	CASSPGTLIANYGYTF
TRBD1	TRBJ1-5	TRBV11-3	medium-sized	TGTGCCAGCAGCCCGATAGCCGGGACAGACAATCAGCCCCAGCATTTT	CASSPIAGTDNQPQHF
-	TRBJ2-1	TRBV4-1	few	TGCGCCAGCAGCCAAGAAACTTCTTTCGTACCTGACAATGAGCAGTTCTTC	CASSQETSFVPDNEQFF
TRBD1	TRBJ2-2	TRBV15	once	TGTGCCACCAGCAGAGATGGACAGGGGGCTGACACCGGGGAGCTGTTTTTT	CATSRDGQGADTGELFF
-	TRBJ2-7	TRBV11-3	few	TGTGCCAGCAGCTTGTGGGCCCAGAGCTCCTACGAGCAGTACTTC	CASSLWAQSSYEQYF
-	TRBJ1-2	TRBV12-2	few	TGTGCCGGCCTGGGGGACTGCGCCAACTATGGCTACACCTTC	CAGLGDCANYGYTF